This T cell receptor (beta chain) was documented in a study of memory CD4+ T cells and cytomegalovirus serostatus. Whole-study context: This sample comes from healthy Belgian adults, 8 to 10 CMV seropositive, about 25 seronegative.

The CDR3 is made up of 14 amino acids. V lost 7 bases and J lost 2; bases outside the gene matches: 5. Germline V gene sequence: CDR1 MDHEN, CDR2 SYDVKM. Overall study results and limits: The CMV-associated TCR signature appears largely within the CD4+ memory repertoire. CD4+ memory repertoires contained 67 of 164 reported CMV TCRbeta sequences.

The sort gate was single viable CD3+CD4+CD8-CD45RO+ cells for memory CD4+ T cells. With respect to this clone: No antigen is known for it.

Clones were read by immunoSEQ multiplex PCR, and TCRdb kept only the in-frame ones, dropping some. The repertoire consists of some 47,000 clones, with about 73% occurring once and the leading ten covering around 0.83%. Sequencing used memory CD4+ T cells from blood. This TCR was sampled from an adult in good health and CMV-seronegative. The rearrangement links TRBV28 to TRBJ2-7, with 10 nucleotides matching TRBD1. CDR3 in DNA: TGTGCCAGCATCCGGGACAGGGGCCCCTACGAGCAGTACTTC. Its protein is CASIRDRGPYEQYF.